One and the same sample provided the 16 T cell receptor beta chains below, sequenced in a study of post-analysis software for immune sequencing data (dated by TCRdb to the mid-2010s). General findings and caveats noted by the study authors: Significantly higher frequencies in patients than in controls were found for about five TRBV segments, including TRBV5-6, TRBV5-1 and TRBV20-1.

Library creation used PCR. Sequenced using an Illumina HiSeq 2500. To reduce PCR and sequencing biases, unique molecular identifiers were built into the TCR beta cDNA libraries. TCRdb ran its own pipeline on the public reads, namely fastp trimming at Q25 and MiXCR clone calling, and kept in-frame beta chains. Each CDR3 protein gets just one entry, which takes the most common genes and DNA from the rows behind it. Recorded for this sample are about 540,000 distinct CDR3 sequences; 34% of them occurred a single time. Around 5.9% of the sample lies in the top ten. These receptors' targets are unknown. Sequencing was carried out using blood. Receptor source: a girl aged 2-17 years with multiple sclerosis.

This clonotype was found a few times. The rearrangement links TRBV3-1 to TRBJ1-2; TRBD1 matches at 9 bases. In germline, CDR1 is LGHDT, CDR2 YNNKEL (reference sequence). This CDR3 has 17 residues. The V gene end was trimmed by 0 bases and the J gene end by 4 bases; junction bases not matched to a gene: 9. The CDR3 region is CASSQDPGQGSVYGYTF. The CDR3 region has the DNA TGTGCCAGCAGCCAAGACCCGGGACAGGGTTCAGTCTATGGCTACACCTTC.

V gene TRBV15 combines with J gene TRBJ1-2; weak D call: TRBD1 (6 bases). The CDR3 runs to 16 residues. Trimming pared 0 bases from V and 7 bases from J, leaving 18 bases between. CDR1 is LNHNV and CDR2 is YYDKDF in the germline V gene (reference sequence). The CDR3 reads CATSRDLRQGSGGYTF. CDR3 DNA sequence: TGTGCCACCAGCAGAGATCTAAGGCAGGGGAGTGGTGGCTACACCTTC.

V is TRBV3-1 and J is TRBJ2-1, with D possibly matching TRBD2 (5 bases). Germline V gives CDR1 LGHDT, CDR2 YNNKEL (reference sequence). The CDR3 spans 18 residues. The V gene lost 6 bases and the J gene lost 5 bases, with 26 bases spanning the gap. CDR3 nucleotides: TGTGCCAGCAGTCCCCGAGGGATTTTAGGAGGCGGTAACAATGAGCAGTTCTTC. Translating it yields CASSPRGILGGGNNEQFF.

The chain employs TRBV20-1 and TRBJ2-5; 9 positions agree with TRBD2. The J call is in doubt because the DNA end fits TRBJ2-7 better. Germline V gene lookup returns CDR1 DFQATT and CDR2 SNEGSKA (reference sequence). This CDR3 is 13 amino acids long. The chain's CDR3 is CSARVLAGIEQYF. CDR3 coding DNA: TGCAGTGCTAGAGTTCTAGCGGGGATCGAGCAGTACTTC.

V gene TRBV6-5 combines with J gene TRBJ1-1, with TRBD1 matching 7 bases. This CDR3 is 18 amino acids long. Per germline, CDR1 MNHEY and CDR2 SVGAGI. The ends lost 0 bases at V and 3 bases at J; junction bases unmatched: 13. The CDR3 bases are TGTGCCAGCAGTTACTCGATAACCCTTGGGCAGGGGGACACTGAAGCTTTCTTT. Its translation is CASSYSITLGQGDTEAFF.

The chain employs TRBV5-1 and TRBJ2-5, with 7 bases aligning to TRBD1. V gave up 0 bases and J gave up 5 bases; unmatched junction bases: 7. This CDR3 is 15 amino acids long. Germline V gene lookup returns CDR1 SGHRS and CDR2 YFSETQ. CDR3 nucleotides: TGCGCCAGCAGCTTGGAGGGGGCGCGCGGGGAGACCCAGTACTTC. Translating it yields CASSLEGARGETQYF.

This clonotype was detected only a few times. This chain joins TRBV27 and TRBJ1-2; D may be TRBD1 (6 bases). The CDR3 is 14 amino acids. The V end lost 3 bases, the J end lost 4 bases, and 12 bases lay between the germline ends. CDR1 MNHEY and CDR2 SMNVEV come from the germline V gene (reference sequence). The CDR3 DNA reads as TGTGCCAGCAGTTTTACAGGGATCACCTATGGCTACACCTTC. Its protein product is CASSFTGITYGYTF.

The genes are TRBV20-1 and TRBJ2-7; D gene ambiguous. CDR1 and CDR2 (germline): DFQATT, SNEGSKA (reference sequence). The CDR3 has 16 amino acids. With 0 bases removed from V and 2 bases from J, the gap between germline ends came to 17 bases. DNA for the CDR3: TGCAGTGCTAGAGATCGGCTTCGGCATAAAGCCTACGAGCAGTACTTC. Its protein product is CSARDRLRHKAYEQYF.

This clonotype has just a few counts. V and J are TRBV7-3 and TRBJ1-1, with D possibly being TRBD1 (5 bases). This CDR3 is 14 amino acids long. Per the germline V gene, CDR1 is SGHTA and CDR2 is FQGTGA. The V gene lost 5 bases and the J gene lost 1 base, with 11 bases spanning the gap. CDR3: CASSPGAGNTEAFF. The CDR3 nucleotides read TGTGCCAGCAGCCCCGGGGCAGGGAACACTGAAGCTTTCTTT. The whole variable domain, filled in from reference TRBV7-3 and TRBJ1-1, reads GAGVSQTPSNKVTEKGKYVELRCDPISGHTALYWYRQSLGQGPEFLIYFQGTGAADDSGLPNDRFFAVRPEGSVSTLKIQRTERGDSAVYLCASSPGAGNTEAFFGQGTRLTVV.

This clonotype was detected only once. The rearrangement joins TRBV18 to TRBJ2-6; D ambiguous. Germline lookup yields CDR1 KGHSH and CDR2 LQKENI. This CDR3 comprises 14 residues. The V end lost 1 base, the J end lost 5 bases, and 6 bases lay between the germline ends. The CDR3 loop is CASSPQGRANVLTF. As DNA, the CDR3 is TGTGCCAGCTCACCACAGGGAAGGGCCAACGTCCTGACTTTC. The full variable domain, its missing parts supplied by reference TRBV18 and TRBJ2-6, is NAGVMQNPRHLVRRRGQEARLRCSPMKGHSHVYWYRQLPEEGLKFMVYLQKENIIDESGMPKERFSAEFPKEGPSILRIQQVVRGDSAAYFCASSPQGRANVLTFGAGSRLTVL.

This clonotype has just a few counts. This chain joins TRBV12-3 or TRBV12-4 and TRBJ2-1; perhaps TRBD2 as D (6 bases). Trimming left V 2 bases short and J 9 bases short, with 17 bases between. The CDR3 covers 15 residues. In DNA, the CDR3 is TGTGCCAGCAGTTTAATCTCAGCGGAGGGAAGTGAGCAGTTCTTC. This encodes CASSLISAEGSEQFF.

This clonotype was observed a handful of times. The V call is TRBV15, the J call TRBJ2-5; D possibly corresponds to TRBD2 (5 bases). Trimming stripped 3 bases from V and 2 bases from J, with 13 bases between. The CDR3 loop spans 15 amino acids. Looked up from germline, CDR1 is LNHNV and CDR2 is YYDKDF (reference sequence). The CDR3 coding sequence is TGTGCCACCAGCAGTCACCCGGGATTTCAAGAGACCCAGTACTTC. This sequence encodes CATSSHPGFQETQYF.

On this clonotype itself: A much more abundant neighbour one base away suggests this may be a read error. V usage is TRBV29-1 and J usage is TRBJ2-6; tentatively, D is TRBD1 or TRBD2 (5 bases each). The V and J ends lost 4 bases and 3 bases respectively, with 10 bases between them. The CDR3 contains 14 residues. Germline-derived CDR1 and CDR2 are SQVTM and ANQGSEA. CDR3 DNA sequence: TGCAGCGTTGGAGGGGCGAATGGGGCCAACGTCCTGACTTTC. Translation gives CSVGGANGANVLTF.

A few counts support this clonotype. The chain recombines TRBV5-1 with TRBJ2-3; 8 bases agree with TRBD2. V shed 7 bases and J 3 bases; nucleotides not matched to a gene: 4. Germline CDR1 reads SGHRS; CDR2 reads YFSETQ. The CDR3 length is 13 residues. DNA for the CDR3: TGCGCCAGCGAGGCGGGGGGAACAGATACGCAGTATTTT. The encoded protein is CASEAGGTDTQYF.

The rearrangement links TRBV12-3 or TRBV12-4 to TRBJ2-3; D is unresolved. This CDR3 region has 11 residues. Trimming stripped 6 bases from V and 6 bases from J, with 7 bases between. The CDR3 nucleotides read TGTGCCAGCAGGAGAATCGATACGCAGTATTTT. Its translation is CASRRIDTQYF.

This clonotype was seen a few times. The chain joins TRBV5-1 to TRBJ1-2; D is possibly TRBD1 (5 bases). The CDR3 loop spans 13 amino acids. V lost 2 bases, J lost 5 bases, and 10 bases lay in between. From germline, CDR1 is SGHRS and CDR2 YFSETQ. CDR3 loop: CASSFGDAYGYTF. CDR3 in DNA: TGCGCCAGCAGCTTCGGGGACGCTTATGGCTACACCTTC.